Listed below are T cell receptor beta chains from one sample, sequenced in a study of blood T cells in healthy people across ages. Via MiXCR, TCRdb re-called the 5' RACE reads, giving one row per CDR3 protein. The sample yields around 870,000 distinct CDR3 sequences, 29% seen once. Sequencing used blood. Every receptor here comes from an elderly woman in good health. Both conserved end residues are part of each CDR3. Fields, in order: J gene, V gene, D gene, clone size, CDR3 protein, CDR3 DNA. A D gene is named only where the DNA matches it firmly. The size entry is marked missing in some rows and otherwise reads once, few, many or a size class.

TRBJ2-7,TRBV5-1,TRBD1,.,CASSLLPGTGRGNEQYF,TGCGCCAGCAGCCTCCTCCCCGGGACAGGGAGGGGAAACGAGCAGTACTTC
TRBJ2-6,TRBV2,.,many,CASSVEGLGLASGANVLTF,TGTGCCAGCAGTGTTGAGGGGTTAGGGTTGGCCTCTGGGGCCAACGTCCTGACTTTC
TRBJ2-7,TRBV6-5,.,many,CASSYSPGEYEQYF,TGTGCCAGCAGTTACTCGCCGGGGGAGTACGAGCAGTACTTC
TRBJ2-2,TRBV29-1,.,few,CSVQKGGSGELFF,TGCAGCGTGCAGAAAGGGGGTTCCGGGGAGCTGTTTTTT
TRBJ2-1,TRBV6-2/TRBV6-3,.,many,CASSPDVYNEQFF,TGTGCCAGCAGTCCGGACGTTTACAATGAGCAGTTCTTC
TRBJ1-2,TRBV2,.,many,CASSTGGIANYGYTF,TGTGCCAGCAGTACCGGGGGGATAGCTAACTATGGCTACACCTTC
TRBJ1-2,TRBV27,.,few,CASNLAAGPRDGYTF,TGTGCCAGCAACCTGGCTGCGGGCCCTAGGGATGGCTACACCTTC
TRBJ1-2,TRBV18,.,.,CASSPADRNYGYTF,TGTGCCAGCTCACCCGCGGACAGAAACTATGGCTACACCTTC
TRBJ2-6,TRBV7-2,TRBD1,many,CASSLQGVIGSGANVLTF,TGTGCCAGCAGCTTGCAGGGGGTAATCGGCTCTGGGGCCAACGTCCTGACTTTC
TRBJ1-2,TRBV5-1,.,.,CASSDRDDSGGYTF,TGCGCCAGCAGCGACCGGGACGACTCTGGGGGCTACACCTTC
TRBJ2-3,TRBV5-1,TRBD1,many,CASTGRKGAMRGDTQYF,TGCGCCAGTACGGGCCGGAAGGGGGCGATGAGAGGGGATACGCAGTATTTT
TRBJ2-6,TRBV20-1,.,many,CSARIQGTGISGANVLTF,TGCAGTGCCCGTATTCAAGGGACGGGGATCTCTGGGGCCAACGTCCTGACTTTC
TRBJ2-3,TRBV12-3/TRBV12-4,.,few,CASSLAGGVADTQYF,TGTGCCAGCAGTTTAGCCGGAGGTGTCGCAGATACGCAGTATTTT
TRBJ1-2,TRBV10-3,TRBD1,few,CAISDQGANYGYTF,TGTGCCATCAGTGATCAGGGGGCCAACTATGGCTACACCTTC
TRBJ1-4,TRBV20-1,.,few,CSARDPTSEKLFF,TGCAGTGCTAGAGATCCCACGTCTGAAAAACTGTTTTTT
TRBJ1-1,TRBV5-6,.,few,CASREQVIRPNTEAFF,TGTGCCAGCAGGGAACAGGTCATCCGACCGAACACTGAAGCTTTCTTT
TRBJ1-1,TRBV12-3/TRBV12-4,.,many,CASSLSRPKNTEAFF,TGTGCCAGCAGTTTGAGCCGGCCCAAGAACACTGAAGCTTTCTTT
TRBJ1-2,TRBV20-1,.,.,CSARDQEGTIYGYTF,TGCAGTGCTAGAGATCAGGAGGGGACGATCTATGGCTACACCTTC
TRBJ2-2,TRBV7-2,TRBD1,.,CASSTWGRGPGELFF,TGTGCCAGCAGCACCTGGGGCAGGGGGCCCGGGGAGCTGTTTTTT
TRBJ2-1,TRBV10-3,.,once,CAISYTGTIISNEQFF,TGTGCCATCAGTTATACCGGGACCATAATATCCAATGAGCAGTTCTTC
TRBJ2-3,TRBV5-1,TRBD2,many,CASSLKSASGGTDTQYF,TGCGCCAGCAGCTTGAAATCAGCTAGCGGGGGTACAGATACGCAGTATTTT
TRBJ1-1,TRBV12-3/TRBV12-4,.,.,CASSFGEKGEAFF,TGTGCCAGCAGTTTTGGGGAGAAGGGCGAAGCTTTCTTT
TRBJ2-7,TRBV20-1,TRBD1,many,CSARGQGPHEQYF,TGCAGTGCTAGGGGACAGGGTCCCCACGAGCAGTACTTC
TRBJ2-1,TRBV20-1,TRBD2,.,CSASHTSVDYNEQFF,TGCAGTGCAAGTCATACTAGCGTCGATTACAATGAGCAGTTCTTC
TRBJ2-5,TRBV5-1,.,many,CASSLGTRTMSETQYF,TGCGCCAGCAGCTTGGGAACCAGGACCATGTCAGAGACCCAGTACTTC
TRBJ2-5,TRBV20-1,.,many,CSARDQDSRETQYF,TGCAGTGCTAGAGATCAGGACAGCCGGGAGACCCAGTACTTC
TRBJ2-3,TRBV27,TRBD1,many,CASSGTGFTDTQYF,TGTGCCAGCAGTGGGACAGGCTTCACAGATACGCAGTATTTT
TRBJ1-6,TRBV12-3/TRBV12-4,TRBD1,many,CASSSAGTGLSPLHF,TGTGCCAGCAGCTCGGCCGGGACAGGGCTTTCACCCCTCCACTTT
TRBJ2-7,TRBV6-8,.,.,CASRTTYCGTSVYEQYF,TGTGCCAGCAGAACTACCTATTGCGGGACCTCCGTCTACGAGCAGTACTTC
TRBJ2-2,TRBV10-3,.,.,CAIRTRTENTGELFF,TGTGCCATCAGAACCAGGACAGAGAACACCGGGGAGCTGTTTTTT
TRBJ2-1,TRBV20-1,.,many,CSARGAEYRQFF,TGCAGTGCTAGAGGAGCGGAGTATCGGCAGTTCTTC
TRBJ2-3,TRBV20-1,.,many,CSASGGGTTDTQYF,TGCAGTGCTAGTGGAGGAGGGACCACAGATACGCAGTATTTT
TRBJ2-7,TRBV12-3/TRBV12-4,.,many,CASSFGGSISYEQYF,TGTGCCAGCAGTTTCGGGGGATCAATCTCCTACGAGCAGTACTTC
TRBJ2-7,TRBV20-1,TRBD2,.,CSARERGGGSLNEQYF,TGCAGTGCTAGAGAAAGGGGCGGGGGATCATTGAATGAGCAGTACTTC
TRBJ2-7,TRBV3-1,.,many,CASSQYRDSYEQYF,TGTGCCAGCAGCCAGTACCGGGACTCCTACGAGCAGTACTTC
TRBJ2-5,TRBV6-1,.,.,CASSPLGAATSNSQYF,TGTGCCAGCAGCCCCCTAGGAGCGGCGACATCTAACTCCCAGTACTTC
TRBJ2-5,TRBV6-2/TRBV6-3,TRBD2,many,CASTPGGVQETQYF,TGTGCCAGCACCCCGGGAGGGGTACAAGAGACCCAGTACTTC
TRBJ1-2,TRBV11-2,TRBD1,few,CASSATLQGDYGYTF,TGTGCCAGCAGCGCCACTTTACAGGGGGACTATGGCTACACCTTC
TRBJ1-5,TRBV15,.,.,CATSSLGSPNQPQHF,TGTGCCACCAGCAGTCTCGGGTCTCCGAATCAGCCCCAGCATTTT
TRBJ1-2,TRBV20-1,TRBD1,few,CSARDLNRGNYGYTF,TGCAGTGCTAGAGATCTCAACAGGGGGAACTATGGCTACACCTTC
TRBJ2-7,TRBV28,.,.,CASSFLNRFYEQYF,TGTGCCAGCAGCTTCCTAAACCGATTCTACGAGCAGTACTTC
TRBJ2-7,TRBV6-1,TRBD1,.,CASSEGGTVFYEQYF,TGTGCCAGCAGTGAAGGTGGGACAGTCTTCTACGAGCAGTACTTC
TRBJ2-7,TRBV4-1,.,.,CASSHQGSYEQYF,TGCGCCAGCAGCCACCAGGGGTCCTACGAGCAGTACTTC
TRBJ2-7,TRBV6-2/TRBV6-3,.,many,CASSYLEPGPGDPYEQYF,TGTGCCAGCAGTTACTTGGAACCGGGACCAGGGGACCCCTACGAGCAGTACTTC
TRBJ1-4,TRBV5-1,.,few,CASSPGLTNEKLFF,TGCGCCAGCAGCCCGGGATTGACTAATGAAAAACTGTTTTTT
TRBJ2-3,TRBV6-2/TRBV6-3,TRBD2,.,CAGSQRGSTDTQYF,TGTGCCGGCAGCCAGCGGGGGAGCACAGATACGCAGTATTTT
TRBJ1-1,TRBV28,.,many,CASTPADTEAFF,TGTGCCAGCACGCCGGCTGACACTGAAGCTTTCTTT
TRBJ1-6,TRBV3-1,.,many,CASSQDGISNSPLHF,TGTGCCAGCAGCCAAGATGGTATCTCTAATTCACCCCTCCACTTT
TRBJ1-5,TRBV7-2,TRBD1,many,CASSAGQSNQPQHF,TGTGCCAGCAGCGCGGGACAGAGCAATCAGCCCCAGCATTTT
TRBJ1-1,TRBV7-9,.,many,CASTIQVNTEAFF,TGTGCCAGCACCATTCAGGTGAACACTGAAGCTTTCTTT
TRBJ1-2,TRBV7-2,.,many,CASKQGERPGGYTF,TGTGCCAGCAAACAGGGCGAAAGGCCGGGTGGCTACACCTTC